Below, one T cell receptor (beta chain) is given with its context. The CDR3 is 15 residues long. V lost 5 bases to trimming and J lost 5 bases; unmatched junction nucleotides: 6. Unique molecular identifiers were built into the TCRbeta library. In TCRdb, the PCR reads were re-called with MiXCR into one record per CDR3 protein. Of about 420,000 distinct CDR3 sequences in the sample, 11% were seen once. These data belong to a study of T-cell reconstitution after alpha-beta-depleted transplantation in children. The source of this sequence is a human donor who donated a stem cell graft to a child with acute myeloid leukemia. V is TRBV12-3 or TRBV12-4 and J is TRBJ1-1, with 12 bases matching TRBD1. The specimen was PBMCs from the stem cell graft donor, collected from the stem cell graft. Here the CDR3 reads CASSTGQGARTEAFF. The CDR3 nucleotides read TGTGCCAGCAGTACGGGACAGGGGGCTAGAACTGAAGCTTTCTTT.